A selection of T cell receptor beta chains follows, all from one sample in a study of blood T cell repertoires in COVID-19. Measured with immunoSEQ multiplex PCR; TCRdb has only the in-frame clones, and not every one. The profile shows 650,000 to 800,000 clones, 70% to 90% of them singletons. The sequencing input was peripheral blood. These receptors came from a woman in her late teens or twenties with acute or convalescent COVID-19. Both conserved end residues are part of each CDR3. The D gene is left open where the match is weak.

cdr3_length,v_call,j_call,d_call,cdr3_aa,cdr3_nt
13,TRBV19,TRBJ1-2,TRBD1,CASLGQGIWGYTF,TGTGCCAGCCTGGGACAGGGGATTTGGGGCTACACCTTC
14,TRBV11-2,TRBJ2-3,NA,CASSLQGPTDTQYF,TGTGCCAGCAGTCTCCAGGGGCCCACAGATACGCAGTATTTT
15,TRBV3-1/TRBV3-2,TRBJ1-4,NA,CASSQASGSSEKLFF,TGTGCCAGCAGCCAAGCCTCGGGAAGTTCTGAAAAACTGTTTTTT
14,TRBV4-2,TRBJ1-4,TRBD1,CASSLDRGGEKLFF,TGTGCCAGCAGCTTAGACAGGGGTGGGGAAAAACTGTTTTTT
13,TRBV10-3,TRBJ1-1,NA,CATRPGTSSEAFF,TGTGCCACGCGTCCCGGGACATCCTCGGAAGCTTTCTTT
16,TRBV12-5,TRBJ1-2,TRBD1,CASGLAGTGPNYGYTF,TGTGCTAGTGGTTTGGCAGGGACAGGGCCGAACTATGGCTACACCTTC
15,TRBV3-1/TRBV3-2,TRBJ2-3,NA,CASSQSTGAPDTQYF,TGTGCCAGCAGCCAAAGCACAGGAGCTCCAGATACGCAGTATTTT
16,TRBV6-1,TRBJ1-2,TRBD1,CASSAGAGTARGGYTF,TGTGCCAGCAGTGCGGGGGCCGGGACAGCAAGGGGTGGCTACACCTTC
13,TRBV28,TRBJ1-2,NA,CASRGDRLYGYTF,TGTGCCAGCAGAGGAGACCGACTCTATGGCTACACCTTC
14,TRBV5-1,TRBJ1-6,TRBD1,CASSLGDRGSPLHF,TGCGCCAGCAGCTTAGGGGACAGGGGTTCACCCCTCCACTTT